Included here is one T cell receptor beta chain sequence, with context. Its antigen is not identified. 13 Jbeta primers and 60 Vbeta primers were used for the PCR. Using immunoSEQ multiplex PCR, the repertoire was profiled, and TCRdb retains in-frame clones only, with some absent. Of more than 65,000 clones in the sample, 60% to 85% are singletons; the top ten hold 5.5% to 7%. The germline V gene encodes CDR1 SGHDT and CDR2 YYEEEE. This CDR3 has 13 residues. V was trimmed by 5 bases and J by 0 bases, leaving 9 bases between them. This entry belongs to a study of cytomegalovirus exposure and HLA in healthy donors. General study points: When analyzed later, a missense DCLRE1C variant was found to be linked to TCR beta V- and J-gene trimming. Whilst most TCR sequences proved rare, a subset of public TCRs occurred across many donors. Three of the chains that were CMV-associated were confirmed in vitro to be specific for CMV antigens.

J is TRBJ2-7 and V is TRBV5-6; D gene ambiguous. The receptor comes from a young man in good health and CMV-seropositive. The sequencing input was PBMCs. Here the CDR3 reads CASSFQNSYEQYF. The CDR3 DNA sequence: TGTGCCAGCAGTTTCCAGAACTCCTACGAGCAGTACTTC.